The 15 T cell receptor beta chains below come from one sample, sequenced in a study of T-cell memory formation after mild COVID-19. TCRdb recomputed calls from the 5' RACE reads with MiXCR, one row per CDR3 protein. The sample has more than 250,000 distinct CDR3 sequences, under 20% seen once. Sequenced input: PBMCs or a T cell subset sorted from them (not recorded which). These receptors all stem from a man between 18 and 29 years old who had mild COVID-19 (a few samples of this study predate the infection). Cell type and time point are not known.

In this sample, this clonotype turned up a few times. J is TRBJ2-2 and V is TRBV5-1, with 9 bases fitting TRBD1. The CDR3 is made up of 14 amino acids. Trimming took 4 bases from V and 5 from J; bases not matched to a gene: 3. Looked up from germline, CDR1 is SGHRS and CDR2 is YFSETQ. Here the CDR3 DNA reads TGCGCCAGCAGCGTAGGACAGGGGACCGGGGAGCTGTTTTTT. It codes for CASSVGQGTGELFF. The full variable domain, its missing parts supplied by reference TRBV5-1 and TRBJ2-2, is KAGVTQTPRYLIKTRGQQVTLSCSPISGHRSVSWYQQTPGQGLQFLFEYFSETQRNKGNFPGRFSGRQFSNSRSEMNVSTLELGDSALYLCASSVGQGTGELFFGEGSRLTVL.

This clonotype has a handful of counts. The J gene is TRBJ2-3, the V gene TRBV5-1, with 7 bases that match TRBD1. The germline CDR1 and CDR2 sequences are SGHRS and YFSETQ. The CDR3 loop spans 16 amino acids. V gave up 4 bases and J gave up 5 bases; unmatched junction bases: 13. The CDR3 sequence is CASSTHTGDWGDTQYF. The CDR3 coding sequence is TGCGCCAGCAGCACCCATACAGGGGATTGGGGAGATACGCAGTATTTT.

The chain links TRBV5-1 to TRBJ2-7; 9 nucleotides agree with TRBD1. V trimming: 7 bases; J trimming: 2 bases; junction bases outside the gene matches: 4. CDR3 size: 13 residues. CDR1 SGHRS and CDR2 YFSETQ come from the germline V gene. The CDR3 sequence: CASARTGAYEQYF. For the CDR3, the DNA is TGCGCCAGCGCACGGACAGGGGCCTACGAGCAGTACTTC.

This clonotype was counted only a few times. V and J are TRBV4-3 and TRBJ2-3; no reliable D call. Per the germline V gene, CDR1 is LGHNA and CDR2 is YSLEER. This CDR3 comprises 14 residues. Trimming removed 4 bases at V and 2 bases at J, with 10 bases between. DNA for the CDR3: TGCGCCAGCAGCCGGAACAGTTTCACAGATACGCAGTATTTT. Its protein is CASSRNSFTDTQYF.

At least ten counts were recorded for this clonotype. The chain combines TRBV28 with TRBJ2-4, with 10 bases aligning to TRBD2. V dropped 5 bases and J dropped 9; count of bases not matched to a gene: 7. Per the germline V gene, CDR1 is MDHEN and CDR2 is SYDVKM. The CDR3 totals 14 residues. CDR3: CASSQTSGLAIQYF. CDR3 nucleotides: TGTGCCAGCAGTCAGACTAGCGGGCTAGCCATTCAGTACTTC.

This clonotype was observed a few times. The chain has TRBV20-1 and TRBJ1-5, with D possibly TRBD1 on 5 matching bases. The CDR3 loop spans 14 amino acids. V lost 6 bases and J lost 2, with 14 bases in between. Germline loops: CDR1 DFQATT, CDR2 SNEGSKA (reference sequence). The CDR3 loop reads CSAWAGLGNQPQHF. The DNA of the CDR3 is TGCAGTGCCTGGGCAGGGTTGGGCAATCAGCCCCAGCATTTT.

This clonotype was counted a few times. CDR3 loop: CATRRGGAGWNTEAFF. In DNA form, the CDR3 reads TGTGCCACCCGACGGGGGGGGGCAGGGTGGAACACTGAAGCTTTCTTT. This sequence joins TRBV19 and TRBJ1-1; TRBD1 is a possible D gene (6 bases). Trimming removed 10 bases at V and 1 base at J, with 22 bases between. This CDR3 spans 16 amino acids. Looked up from germline, CDR1 is LNHDA and CDR2 is SQIVND (reference sequence).

Only a few counts were recorded for this clonotype. The chain's CDR3 is CASSLGPGGITDTQYF. For the CDR3, the DNA is TGTGCCAGCAGCTTAGGCCCAGGGGGTATCACAGATACGCAGTATTTT. This chain joins TRBV7-9 and TRBJ2-3, with 7 nucleotides matching TRBD1. Trimming took 1 base from V and 2 from J; bases not matched to a gene: 6. From germline, CDR1 is SEHNR and CDR2 FQNEAQ (reference sequence). This CDR3 has 16 residues. The variable domain in full, with the rest retrieved from reference TRBV7-9 and TRBJ2-3, is DTGVSQNPRHKITKRGQNVTFRCDPISEHNRLYWYRQTLGQGPEFLTYFQNEAQLEKSRLLSDRFSAERPKGSFSTLEIQRTEQGDSAMYLCASSLGPGGITDTQYFGPGTRLTVL.

This clonotype was detected a few times. The rearrangement joins TRBV24-1 to TRBJ1-1; unclear D gene. The V gene lost 4 bases and the J gene lost 3 bases, with 8 bases spanning the gap. In germline, CDR1 is KGHDR, CDR2 SFDVKD. There are 13 residues in the CDR3. CDR3 nucleotides: TGTGCCACCAGTGACGGCAGCTACACTGAAGCTTTCTTT. Its protein product is CATSDGSYTEAFF.

The V call is TRBV10-3, the J call TRBJ1-1; 7 nucleotides align to TRBD1. This CDR3 spans 15 amino acids. Germline V lookup: CDR1 ENHRY, CDR2 SYGVKD. V shed 4 bases and J 0 bases; nucleotides not matched to a gene: 5. The CDR3 DNA follows: TGTGCCATCAGTGCCACGACAGGGATGAACACTGAAGCTTTCTTT. As protein: CAISATTGMNTEAFF.

This chain joins TRBV9 and TRBJ2-6; D is uncertain. Germline V lookup: CDR1 SGDLS, CDR2 YYNGEE. There are 13 residues in the CDR3. V lost 3 bases to trimming and J lost 6 bases, with 7 bases between them. CDR3 residues: CASSALSANVLTF. The CDR3, as DNA: TGTGCCAGCAGCGCACTCTCGGCCAACGTCCTGACTTTC.

The rearrangement uses TRBV7-8 and TRBJ2-5; tentatively, D is TRBD1 or TRBD2 (5 bases each). Germline V gene sequence: CDR1 SGHVS, CDR2 FQNEAQ. V lost 1 base, J lost 6 bases, and 15 bases lay in between. The length of the CDR3 is 15 residues. The CDR3 nucleotides read TGTGCCAGCAGCTTAGGGGACCCTGGCACGCAGACCCAGTACTTC. It yields the protein CASSLGDPGTQTQYF. The full variable domain, with the rest looked up from reference TRBV7-8 and TRBJ2-5, is GAGVSQSPRYKVAKRGQDVALRCDPISGHVSLFWYQQALGQGPEFLTYFQNEAQLDKSGLPSDRFFAERPEGSVSTLKIQRTQQEDSAVYLCASSLGDPGTQTQYFGPGTRLLVL.

This clonotype was picked up many times. This chain joins TRBV6-5 and TRBJ2-7; TRBD1 or TRBD2 may be the D gene (5 bases each). The CDR3 runs 13 residues. Germline lookup yields CDR1 MNHEY and CDR2 SVGAGI. V was pared by 5 bases and J by 9 bases, with 17 bases between. As DNA, the CDR3 is TGTGCCAGCAGTACCCGGGGACGGCCCGCGCAGTACTTC. Residues: CASSTRGRPAQYF.

This clonotype was counted ten times or more. The chain joins TRBV7-9 to TRBJ1-1; 9 bases fit TRBD1. Germline trimming cut 6 bases from V and 3 bases from J; bases unmatched to any gene: 2. This CDR3 is built from 13 residues. Looked up from germline, CDR1 is SEHNR and CDR2 is FQNEAQ (reference sequence). The DNA for the CDR3 is TGTGCCAGCAGACAGGGGGCCGACACTGAAGCTTTCTTT. Encoded protein: CASRQGADTEAFF.

This clonotype was counted only a few times. The rearrangement links TRBV5-4 to TRBJ1-6; TRBD1 might be the D (6 bases). Trimming took 9 bases from V and 9 from J, leaving 16 bases between them. Per germline, CDR1 SGHNT and CDR2 YYREEE (reference sequence). The CDR3 spans 13 residues. The CDR3 sequence is CAIHREVGSPLHF. In DNA, the CDR3 is TGTGCCATCCACAGGGAGGTGGGTTCACCCCTCCACTTT.